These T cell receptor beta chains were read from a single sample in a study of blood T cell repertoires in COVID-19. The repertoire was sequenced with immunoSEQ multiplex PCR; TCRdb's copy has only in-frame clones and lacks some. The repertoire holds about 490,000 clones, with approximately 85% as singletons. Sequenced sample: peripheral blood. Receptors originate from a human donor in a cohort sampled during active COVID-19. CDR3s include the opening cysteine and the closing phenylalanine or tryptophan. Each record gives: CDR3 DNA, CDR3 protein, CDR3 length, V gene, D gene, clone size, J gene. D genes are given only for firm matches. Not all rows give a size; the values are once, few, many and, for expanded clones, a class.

DNA: TGTGCCAGCAGCGTAGACCCAGGGTATAGCAATCAGCCCCAGCATTTT; CDR3: CASSVDPGYSNQPQHF; length: 16; V: TRBV9; D: NA; size: NA; J: TRBJ1-5
DNA: TGCGCCAGCAGCCAAGCGGGAGGCTCCAATGAGCAGTTCTTC; CDR3: CASSQAGGSNEQFF; length: 14; V: TRBV4-3; D: TRBD2; size: NA; J: TRBJ2-1
DNA: TGCGCCAGCAGCCGGGAGCGCGGGACTAGCACAGATACGCAGTATTTT; CDR3: CASSRERGTSTDTQYF; length: 16; V: TRBV4-1; D: NA; size: once; J: TRBJ2-3
DNA: TGTGCCAGTACGTGGAGGACGGGACAGGGGGCATCCGGGGAGCTGTTTTTT; CDR3: CASTWRTGQGASGELFF; length: 17; V: TRBV19; D: TRBD1; size: NA; J: TRBJ2-2
DNA: TGTGCCAGCAGCCTCGTTGGGCGAGAGCAGTTCTTC; CDR3: CASSLVGREQFF; length: 12; V: TRBV3-1/TRBV3-2; D: NA; size: NA; J: TRBJ2-1
DNA: TGTGCCATCAGTGCCCGGGACAGGGAAAATGAAAAACTGTTTTTT; CDR3: CAISARDRENEKLFF; length: 15; V: TRBV10-3; D: TRBD1; size: once; J: TRBJ1-4
DNA: TGTGCCAGCAGCCAAGATCGAACGACAGGGGGCTATGGCTACACCTTC; CDR3: CASSQDRTTGGYGYTF; length: 16; V: TRBV4-2; D: TRBD1; size: NA; J: TRBJ1-2
DNA: TGCGCCAGCAGCCCCAGACAGGGAACCTCGAACACTGAAGCTTTCTTT; CDR3: CASSPRQGTSNTEAFF; length: 16; V: TRBV5-1; D: TRBD1; size: NA; J: TRBJ1-1
DNA: TGTGCCAGCAGTTTACGGGCAGGGTTTCGGACTGAAGCTTTCTTT; CDR3: CASSLRAGFRTEAFF; length: 15; V: TRBV28; D: NA; size: NA; J: TRBJ1-1
DNA: TGTGCCAGCAGCTTGTCTTCCAGGGCCCACACTGAAGCTTTCTTT; CDR3: CASSLSSRAHTEAFF; length: 15; V: TRBV7-9; D: NA; size: NA; J: TRBJ1-1
DNA: TGTGCCAGCAGCTTTTGGCAGATGAACACTGAAGCTTTCTTT; CDR3: CASSFWQMNTEAFF; length: 14; V: TRBV5-6; D: NA; size: NA; J: TRBJ1-1
DNA: TGTGCCTGGAGTGTAGGGCACGCGATAGCGGGAGGTTACAATGAGCAGTTCTTC; CDR3: CAWSVGHAIAGGYNEQFF; length: 18; V: TRBV30; D: TRBD2; size: NA; J: TRBJ2-1
DNA: TGTGCCAGCAGGATACAGGGAGGGTCTGAAGCTTTCTTT; CDR3: CASRIQGGSEAFF; length: 13; V: TRBV2; D: NA; size: few; J: TRBJ1-1
DNA: TGTGCCAGCAGGTCTCAGGGGGGCAATCAGCCCCAGCATTTT; CDR3: CASRSQGGNQPQHF; length: 14; V: TRBV6-5; D: TRBD1; size: NA; J: TRBJ1-5
DNA: TGCGCCAGCAGTCAATCGGTCAGGCGATCCTACAATGAGCAGTTCTTC; CDR3: CASSQSVRRSYNEQFF; length: 16; V: TRBV23-1; D: NA; size: NA; J: TRBJ2-1
DNA: TGTGCCAGCAGCCAAGATCACAGGGCCAAAAACATTCAGTACTTC; CDR3: CASSQDHRAKNIQYF; length: 15; V: TRBV14; D: NA; size: NA; J: TRBJ2-4
DNA: TGTGCCACCAGCAGAGAGACAGGGCGCGTCTATGGCTACACCTTC; CDR3: CATSRETGRVYGYTF; length: 15; V: TRBV15; D: TRBD1; size: once; J: TRBJ1-2
DNA: TGTGCCAGCAGCCAAGAATCCGTCCAAGGGGGAAAGCAGTTCTTC; CDR3: CASSQESVQGGKQFF; length: 15; V: TRBV14; D: NA; size: NA; J: TRBJ2-1
DNA: TGTGCCACCAGCAGAGCACGGGGGAGCGGGAGCCCCTCCTTCGAGCAGTACTTC; CDR3: CATSRARGSGSPSFEQYF; length: 18; V: TRBV15; D: TRBD2; size: NA; J: TRBJ2-7
DNA: TGCGCCAGCAGCCAAGATCGAGGGGGAAGGTCTGGAAACACCATATATTTT; CDR3: CASSQDRGGRSGNTIYF; length: 17; V: TRBV4-1; D: NA; size: NA; J: TRBJ1-3
DNA: TGCGCCAGCACCGGACTCAGGGGAGATACGCAGTATTTT; CDR3: CASTGLRGDTQYF; length: 13; V: TRBV5-1; D: NA; size: NA; J: TRBJ2-3
DNA: TGTGCCAGCAGCTTAGGGTCCGGGACAGGGATGAGTTTT; CDR3: CASSLGSGTGMSF; length: 13; V: TRBV11-3; D: TRBD1; size: once; J: TRBJ1-1
DNA: TGTGCCAGCAGCTTAGCGTCGGGCCGCGGGGGGTACAATGAGCAGTTCTTC; CDR3: CASSLASGRGGYNEQFF; length: 17; V: TRBV7-2; D: TRBD2; size: few; J: TRBJ2-1
DNA: TGTGCCAGCAGTTTAGCCCCAATCACTGAAGCTTTCTTT; CDR3: CASSLAPITEAFF; length: 13; V: TRBV12-3/TRBV12-4; D: NA; size: NA; J: TRBJ1-1
DNA: TGTGCCAGTAGTGACGCAAACCGGGCTAATGAAAAACTGTTTTTT; CDR3: CASSDANRANEKLFF; length: 15; V: TRBV19; D: NA; size: once; J: TRBJ1-4
DNA: TGTGCCTGGAGCCCCGGGGAGTACGAAAAACTGTTTTTT; CDR3: CAWSPGEYEKLFF; length: 13; V: TRBV30; D: NA; size: NA; J: TRBJ1-4
DNA: TGTGCCAGCAGTCCCCACTCTGGGGCCAACGTCCTGACTTTC; CDR3: CASSPHSGANVLTF; length: 14; V: TRBV6-2/TRBV6-3; D: NA; size: NA; J: TRBJ2-6
DNA: TGTGCCACCAGTGATTTGGGACCCAGGGGGCGGGATACGCAGTATTTT; CDR3: CATSDLGPRGRDTQYF; length: 16; V: TRBV24-1; D: TRBD1; size: once; J: TRBJ2-3
DNA: TGTGCCAGTTGGGAGACTCCCAATGAGCAGTTCTTC; CDR3: CASWETPNEQFF; length: 12; V: TRBV19; D: NA; size: NA; J: TRBJ2-1
DNA: TGTGCCACTCTCCACAGGGCTGGGAACACTGAAGCTTTCTTT; CDR3: CATLHRAGNTEAFF; length: 14; V: TRBV28; D: NA; size: NA; J: TRBJ1-1
DNA: TGTGCCAGCAGTTTATCGGGGATAGACACCGGGGAGCTGTTTTTT; CDR3: CASSLSGIDTGELFF; length: 15; V: TRBV28; D: NA; size: NA; J: TRBJ2-2
DNA: TGTGCCAGCAGCATGGGACAGGGAAGGGTGGCACCCCTCCACTTT; CDR3: CASSMGQGRVAPLHF; length: 15; V: TRBV5-6; D: TRBD1; size: few; J: TRBJ1-6
DNA: TGTGCCAGCAAACGACAGGCCACCGGGTACGAGCAGTACTTC; CDR3: CASKRQATGYEQYF; length: 14; V: TRBV28; D: NA; size: NA; J: TRBJ2-7
DNA: TGTGCCAGCAGTACGGGACTGGGCTCTGGAAACACCATATATTTT; CDR3: CASSTGLGSGNTIYF; length: 15; V: TRBV28; D: NA; size: NA; J: TRBJ1-3
DNA: TGTGCCAGCAGTCTTAGCGGGAGGGCCCGGTCCTACGAGCAGTACTTC; CDR3: CASSLSGRARSYEQYF; length: 16; V: TRBV27; D: TRBD2; size: NA; J: TRBJ2-7
DNA: TGTGCCAGCAGTCGCTCCGGGGGGAATAATTCACCCCTCCACTTT; CDR3: CASSRSGGNNSPLHF; length: 15; V: TRBV25-1; D: NA; size: NA; J: TRBJ1-6
DNA: TGCGCCAGCAGCTTTTTTGGACAGGGAAAAGAGACCCAGTACTTC; CDR3: CASSFFGQGKETQYF; length: 15; V: TRBV5-1; D: TRBD1; size: NA; J: TRBJ2-5
DNA: TGTGCCAGCAGTTACGGACGGACTAGCACAGATACGCAGTATTTT; CDR3: CASSYGRTSTDTQYF; length: 15; V: TRBV6-2/TRBV6-3; D: NA; size: NA; J: TRBJ2-3
DNA: TGTGCCACCAGCAGAGTCGGGGTCCTCTCTGGAAACACCATATATTTT; CDR3: CATSRVGVLSGNTIYF; length: 16; V: TRBV15; D: NA; size: NA; J: TRBJ1-3
DNA: TGCGCCAGCAGCCCCGGGACAGTGTATGAAAAACTGTTTTTT; CDR3: CASSPGTVYEKLFF; length: 14; V: TRBV5-1; D: TRBD1; size: NA; J: TRBJ1-4
DNA: TGTGCCTGGAGTTATTCTTTGGGGGTCAGGGGCGAGCAGTACTTC; CDR3: CAWSYSLGVRGEQYF; length: 15; V: TRBV30; D: NA; size: NA; J: TRBJ2-7